This T cell receptor (beta chain) was captured in a study of control samples from healthy donors and cancer patients. This clone appeared a single time. V lost 0 bases and J 1 base, leaving 7 bases between the germline ends. This CDR3 is 14 amino acids long. Germline V gene lookup returns CDR1 SGDLS and CDR2 YYNGEE. Data came from immunoSEQ multiplex PCR; TCRdb stores just in-frame clones and leaves some out. The table includes about 130,000 clones, 92% detected once. The chain couples TRBV9 to TRBJ1-1; no clear D. Sequencing was performed on blood. This TCR was recovered from a man aged 18 to 29 in good health. The CDR3 DNA reads TGTGCCAGCAGCGTAGGCGGGAGGAACACTGAAGCTTTCTTT. This codes for CASSVGGRNTEAFF.